This T cell receptor (beta chain) is from a study of blood T cell repertoires in COVID-19. The CDR3 runs 16 residues. Germline assignment: CDR1 LGHNA and CDR2 YSLEER. Losses at the gene ends were 1 base for V and 3 bases for J; bases not matched to a gene: 4. The assay was immunoSEQ multiplex PCR, and TCRdb's table has in-frame clones only and misses some. The sample holds a few hundred thousand clones; 85% to 90% are singletons and the top ten take 2% to 2.5%. This chain joins TRBV4-3 and TRBJ2-2, with TRBD1 matching 8 bases. The sequencing input was peripheral blood. This TCR was recovered from a woman aged 60-75 years with COVID-19, enrolled during active disease. The CDR3 nucleotides read TGCGCCAGCAGCCAAGTCCTGGACAGGGACACCGGGGAGCTGTTTTTT. Protein: CASSQVLDRDTGELFF.